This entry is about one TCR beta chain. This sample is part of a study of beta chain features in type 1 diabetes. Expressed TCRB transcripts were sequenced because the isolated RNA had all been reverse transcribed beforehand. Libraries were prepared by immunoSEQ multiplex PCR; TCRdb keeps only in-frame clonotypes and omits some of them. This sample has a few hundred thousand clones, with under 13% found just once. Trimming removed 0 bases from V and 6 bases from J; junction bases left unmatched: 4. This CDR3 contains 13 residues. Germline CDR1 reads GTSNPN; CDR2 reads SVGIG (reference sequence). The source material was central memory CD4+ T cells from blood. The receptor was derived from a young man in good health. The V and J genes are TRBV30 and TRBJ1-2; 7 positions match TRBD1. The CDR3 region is CAWSVQGSHGYTF. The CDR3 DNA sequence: TGTGCCTGGAGTGTACAGGGGAGTCATGGCTACACCTTC.